Presented here are 22 T cell receptor beta chains from one specimen sequenced in a study of blood T cell repertoires in COVID-19. Assay used: immunoSEQ multiplex PCR; TCRdb lists only in-frame clones, some missing. The top ten hold about 3.8% of the sample, which has 120,000 or so clones, about 86% seen once. Sequenced: peripheral blood. The receptors derive from a woman in her fifties or sixties with acute or convalescent COVID-19.

This sequence joins TRBV2 and TRBJ1-2; tentative D call: TRBD1 (5 bases). V was pared by 0 bases and J by 2 bases, with 16 bases between. The CDR3 spans 17 residues. CDR1 is SNHLY, CDR2 FYNNEI, per germline. This CDR3 reads CASSEALVFQGNYGYTF. DNA of the CDR3: TGTGCCAGCAGTGAAGCGCTGGTGTTCCAGGGCAACTATGGCTACACCTTC.

This chain connects TRBV6-6 to TRBJ1-2, with TRBD1 identical over 7 bases. This CDR3 spans 15 amino acids. The germline V gene has CDR1 MNHNY and CDR2 SVGAGI (reference sequence). Trimming cost V 6 bases and J 0 bases; bases outside gene matches: 7. CDR3 DNA: TGTGCCAGCAGCCCAGGGGACAGTCCTAACTATGGCTACACCTTC. It specifies CASSPGDSPNYGYTF.

Here the CDR3 DNA reads TGTGCCATTCACTCGGTAATCAACTCCTACAATGAGCAGTTCTTC. This codes for CAIHSVINSYNEQFF. J is TRBJ2-1 and V is TRBV28; the D is unclear. Germline V gives CDR1 MDHEN, CDR2 SYDVKM. V lost 10 bases, J lost 0 bases, and 16 bases lay in between. The CDR3 is made up of 15 amino acids.

J is TRBJ2-2 and V is TRBV5-1; 13 bases are shared with TRBD2. With V trimmed by 5 bases and J by 3 bases, 7 bases remained unmatched. The CDR3 totals 17 residues. Germline V gene data show CDR1 as SGHRS and CDR2 as YFSETQ. This CDR3 reads CASRPLAGGPYTGELFF. The CDR3 DNA reads TGCGCCAGCAGGCCACTAGCGGGAGGGCCGTACACCGGGGAGCTGTTTTTT.

V gene TRBV27 combines with J gene TRBJ1-2, with 10 bases fitting TRBD1. V shed 2 bases, J shed 7 bases, and the junction held 4 bases outside the gene matches. The germline V gene encodes CDR1 MNHEY and CDR2 SMNVEV (reference sequence). The CDR3 has 14 amino acids. The CDR3 region is CASSLQGQGLGYTF. CDR3 DNA sequence: TGTGCCAGCAGTTTACAGGGACAGGGGCTTGGCTACACCTTC.

The chain combines TRBV6-1 with TRBJ2-7; tentative D call: TRBD1 (6 bases). The germline V gene encodes CDR1 MNHNS and CDR2 SASEGT. The CDR3 runs to 15 residues. Deletions cut 0 bases from V and 1 base from J, with 10 bases between. The DNA of the CDR3 is TGTGCCAGCAGTGAAGCCAGGACAGCATCCTACGAGCAGTACTTC. This codes for CASSEARTASYEQYF.

J is TRBJ1-2 and V is TRBV2, with 7 bases identical to TRBD1. The CDR3 spans 13 residues. Per the germline V gene, CDR1 is SNHLY and CDR2 is FYNNEI. The J segment lost 3 bases and the V segment lost 6 bases, leaving 4 bases of the junction unmatched. The CDR3 here is CASRRGGDYGYTF. CDR3 sequence (DNA): TGTGCCAGCAGGCGAGGGGGCGACTATGGCTACACCTTC. The complete variable domain, with remaining parts taken from reference TRBV2 and TRBJ1-2, reads EPEVTQTPSHQVTQMGQEVILRCVPISNHLYFYWYRQILGQKVEFLVSFYNNEISEKSEIFDDQFSVERPDGSNFTLKIRSTKLEDSAMYFCASRRGGDYGYTFGSGTRLTVV.

This chain links TRBV3-1 (or the pseudogene TRBV3-2) with TRBJ1-6; D not certain. V lost 3 bases and J lost 5, with 8 bases in between. This CDR3 has 14 residues. Per germline, CDR1 LGHDT and CDR2 YNNKEL (reference sequence). This chain's CDR3 is CASSHSGDNSPLHF. The CDR3 DNA follows: TGTGCCAGCAGCCATTCCGGGGATAATTCACCCCTCCACTTT.

This clone appeared a single time. The J gene is TRBJ2-2, the V gene TRBV10-1, with 13 nucleotides matching TRBD2. The germline CDR1 and CDR2 sequences are WNHNN and SYGVQD (reference sequence). The CDR3 contains 15 residues. V lost 5 bases and J lost 8; bases outside the gene matches: 5. CDR3 sequence (DNA): TGCGCCAGCAGTCTCACTAGCGGGAGGGAAGGGGAGCTGTTTTTT. Its protein product is CASSLTSGREGELFF.

J is TRBJ2-5 and V is TRBV28; the D gene is possibly TRBD2 (6 bases). The CDR3 covers 13 residues. V shed 3 bases and J shed 4 bases, with 9 bases lying between them. Germline V lookup: CDR1 MDHEN, CDR2 SYDVKM. CDR3 region: CASSLGGLETQYF. CDR3 nucleotides: TGTGCCAGCAGTTTGGGGGGATTAGAGACCCAGTACTTC.

This clone was counted between two and nine times. The J gene is TRBJ2-3, the V gene TRBV28; D is unclear. This CDR3 comprises 12 residues. The V end lost 6 bases, the J end lost 7 bases, and 11 bases lay between the germline ends. The germline gives CDR1 MDHEN, CDR2 SYDVKM. CDR3 sequence (DNA): TGTGCCAGCAGCCGTCAGAGGTATACGCAGTATTTT. It is translated as CASSRQRYTQYF.

The V gene is TRBV6-5, the J gene TRBJ1-1; no reliable D call. Germline V gives CDR1 MNHEY, CDR2 SVGAGI. With 7 bases removed from V and 4 bases from J, the gap between germline ends came to 13 bases. The CDR3 is 13 residues long. The CDR3: CASTLAGFTEAFF. DNA for the CDR3: TGTGCCAGCACTCTAGCTGGGTTCACTGAAGCTTTCTTT.

This clone was found once. The genes are TRBV5-1 and TRBJ2-5; D call uncertain. This CDR3 contains 15 residues. V was clipped by 7 bases and J by 4 bases, with 20 bases between them. The germline V gene encodes CDR1 SGHRS and CDR2 YFSETQ. DNA of the CDR3: TGCGCCAGCCACAATACCTTCAACGCCCCAGAGACCCAGTACTTC. This codes for CASHNTFNAPETQYF.

The V gene is TRBV3-1 (or the pseudogene TRBV3-2), the J gene TRBJ1-2; D unresolved. V gave up 2 bases and J gave up 4 bases, with 8 bases separating them. This CDR3 contains 13 residues. Germline CDR1 is LGHDT and CDR2 is YNNKEL (reference sequence). The CDR3 reads CASSQPSFYGYTF. CDR3 coding DNA: TGTGCCAGCAGCCAACCCTCGTTCTATGGCTACACCTTC.

The V and J genes are TRBV2 and TRBJ1-2; D is unclear. Germline CDR1 and CDR2: SNHLY and FYNNEI. The CDR3 is made up of 13 amino acids. V was shortened by 3 bases and J by 4 bases, with 9 bases between the two germline ends. CDR3 protein: CASSDTVLYGYTF. The CDR3 bases are TGTGCCAGCAGTGATACAGTTCTCTATGGCTACACCTTC.

The V call is TRBV3-1 (or the pseudogene TRBV3-2), the J call TRBJ1-3; perhaps TRBD1 as D (5 bases). Germline V CDR1 and CDR2: LGHDT, YNNKEL (reference sequence). V shed 4 bases and J shed 0 bases, with 7 bases lying between them. This CDR3 has 14 residues. The CDR3 region is CASSRGGSGNTIYF. CDR3 nucleotide sequence: TGTGCCAGCAGCCGGGGGGGCTCTGGAAACACCATATATTTT.

The V and J genes are TRBV29-1 and TRBJ2-1; 7 bases match TRBD1. The V gene's germline CDR1 is SQVTM and CDR2 ANQGSEA. The CDR3 contains 14 residues. The ends lost 6 bases at V and 8 bases at J; junction bases unmatched: 13. Here the CDR3 DNA reads TGCAGCGTAGAAACGGACAGGCCTGGCGATGAGCAGTTCTTC. This sequence encodes CSVETDRPGDEQFF.

The chain is built from TRBV19 and TRBJ1-5, with D possibly being TRBD1 (5 bases). Trimming took off 3 bases at V and 1 base at J, with 10 bases between the two ends. Germline V gene lookup returns CDR1 LNHDA and CDR2 SQIVND (reference sequence). The CDR3 extends over 15 amino acids. CDR3 DNA: TGTGCCAGTAGTATCGCGGGGGTGAGCAATCAGCCCCAGCATTTT. Translation: CASSIAGVSNQPQHF. The whole variable domain, remainder taken from reference TRBV19 and TRBJ1-5, is DGGITQSPKYLFRKEGQNVTLSCEQNLNHDAMYWYRQDPGQGLRLIYYSQIVNDFQKGDIAEGYSVSREKKESFPLTVTSAQKNPTAFYLCASSIAGVSNQPQHFGDGTRLSIL.

In this sample, this clone turned up once. V is TRBV30 and J is TRBJ1-4, with no clear D. CDR1 and CDR2 (germline): GTSNPN, SVGIG (reference sequence). V dropped 0 bases and J dropped 8 bases, with 16 bases sitting between them. This CDR3 is built from 15 residues. In DNA, the CDR3 is TGTGCCTGGAGTGTGGACGAGGGCGGTTGGGAAAAACTGTTTTTT. This encodes CAWSVDEGGWEKLFF.

This chain links TRBV4-2 with TRBJ2-5, with D tentatively TRBD1 (6 bases). Trimming shortened V by 1 base and J by 1 base, and 10 bases separated the two germline ends. Germline-derived CDR1 and CDR2 are LGHNA and YNFKEQ. The CDR3 is 15 amino acids. The CDR3 DNA reads TGTGCCAGCAGCCAAGCTCAAGGGGGCCAAGAGACCCAGTACTTC. Encoded protein: CASSQAQGGQETQYF.

V is TRBV13 and J is TRBJ2-6; 8 bases fit TRBD1. Trimming took 0 bases from V and 0 from J; bases not matched to a gene: 7. The V gene's germline CDR1 is PRHDT and CDR2 FYEKMQ (reference sequence). This CDR3 is 19 amino acids long. The CDR3 region is CASSLGLPDRGSGANVLTF. The CDR3 DNA sequence: TGTGCCAGCAGCTTAGGTCTTCCTGACAGGGGCTCTGGGGCCAACGTCCTGACTTTC.

V is TRBV25-1 and J is TRBJ1-2; D is unresolved. The CDR3 length is 14 residues. CDR1 is MGHDK and CDR2 is SYGVNS in the germline V gene. Trimming shortened V by 4 bases and J by 2 bases, and 11 bases separated the two germline ends. The CDR3 DNA follows: TGTGCCAGCAGTGTAGAACCTCTAAACTATGGCTACACCTTC. This sequence encodes CASSVEPLNYGYTF.